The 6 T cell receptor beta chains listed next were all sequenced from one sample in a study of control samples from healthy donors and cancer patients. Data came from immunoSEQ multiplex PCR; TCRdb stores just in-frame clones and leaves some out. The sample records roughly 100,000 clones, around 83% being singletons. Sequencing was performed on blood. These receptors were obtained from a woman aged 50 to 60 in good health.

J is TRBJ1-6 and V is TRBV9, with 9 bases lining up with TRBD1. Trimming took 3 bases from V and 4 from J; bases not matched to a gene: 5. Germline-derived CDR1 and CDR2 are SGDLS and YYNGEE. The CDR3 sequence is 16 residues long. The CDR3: CASSERTGEYNSPLHF. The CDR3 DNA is TGTGCCAGCAGCGAGCGGACAGGGGAGTATAATTCACCCCTCCACTTT.

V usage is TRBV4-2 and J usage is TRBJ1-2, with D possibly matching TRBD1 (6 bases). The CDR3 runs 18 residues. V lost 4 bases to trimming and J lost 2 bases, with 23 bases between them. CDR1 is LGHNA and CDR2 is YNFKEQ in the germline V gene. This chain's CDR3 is CASSLSGGAGGLNYGYTF. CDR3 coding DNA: TGTGCCAGCAGCCTCAGCGGGGGAGCGGGGGGGCTAAACTATGGCTACACCTTC.

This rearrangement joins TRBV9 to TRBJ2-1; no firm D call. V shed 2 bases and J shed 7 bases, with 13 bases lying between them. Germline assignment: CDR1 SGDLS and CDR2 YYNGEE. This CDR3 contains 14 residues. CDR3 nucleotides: TGTGCCAGCAGCGTCTTTGCTACCCAAAATGAGCAGTTCTTC. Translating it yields CASSVFATQNEQFF.

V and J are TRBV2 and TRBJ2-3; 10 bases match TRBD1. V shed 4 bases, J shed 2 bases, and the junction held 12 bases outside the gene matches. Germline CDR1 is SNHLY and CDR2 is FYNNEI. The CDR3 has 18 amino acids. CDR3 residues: CASSGPGTGEGITDTQYF. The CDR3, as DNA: TGTGCCAGCAGTGGGCCCGGGACAGGGGAGGGGATCACAGATACGCAGTATTTT.

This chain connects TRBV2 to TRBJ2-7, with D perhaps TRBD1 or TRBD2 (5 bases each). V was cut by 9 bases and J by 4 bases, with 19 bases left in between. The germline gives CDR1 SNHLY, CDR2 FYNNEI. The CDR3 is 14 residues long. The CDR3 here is CASRRDASSYEQYF. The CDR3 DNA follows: TGTGCCAGTCGCCGGGACGCTTCTTCATACGAGCAGTACTTC.

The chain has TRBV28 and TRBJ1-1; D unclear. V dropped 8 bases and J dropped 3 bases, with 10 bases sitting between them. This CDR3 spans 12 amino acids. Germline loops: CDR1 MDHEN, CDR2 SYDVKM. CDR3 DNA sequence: TGTGCCAGCTCAGGACCCTACACTGAAGCTTTCTTT. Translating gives CASSGPYTEAFF.